What follows are 22 T cell receptor beta chains derived from one specimen sequenced in a study of CD8+CD57+ T cells in acquired aplastic anemia. The template for TCR beta VDJ and CDR3 sequence profiling was genomic DNA. TCRdb reprocessed the reads via MiXCR and lists one record per CDR3 protein. This sample has 250,000 to 300,000 distinct CDR3 sequences, with roughly 61% found just once. Patients who underwent sequencing had shown CD8+CD57+ cell expansion by flow cytometry. The sequencing sample was made of sorted CD4+, CD8+, or CD8+CD57+ T cells (not recorded which) from PBMCs. The source of these receptors is a human donor with aplastic anemia.

The chain employs TRBV24-1 and TRBJ2-3, with 10 bases matching TRBD2. The germline gives CDR1 KGHDR, CDR2 SFDVKD. Trimming at V came to 4 bases and at J to 8 bases, leaving 5 bases not matched to a gene. CDR3 length equals 14 residues. CDR3 in amino acids: CATSDREREGTQYF. CDR3 nucleotides: TGTGCCACCAGTGACCGGGAGCGGGAGGGTACGCAGTATTTT.

This clonotype was detected many times. The V and J genes are TRBV18 and TRBJ1-1, with D possibly being TRBD1 (5 bases). Germline values: CDR1 KGHSH, CDR2 LQKENI. Deletions cut 3 bases from V and 1 base from J, with 9 bases between. This CDR3 comprises 14 residues. CDR3 DNA sequence: TGTGCCAGCTCACCCCGGGGCGGGAACACTGAAGCTTTCTTT. Translation gives CASSPRGGNTEAFF.

This clonotype was counted many times. The chain couples TRBV3-1 to TRBJ2-5; 9 bases are shared with TRBD2. The length of the CDR3 is 14 residues. The junction had 4 bases not matched to a gene; V was cut back by 6 bases and J by 2 bases. Germline V gene data show CDR1 as LGHDT and CDR2 as YNNKEL (reference sequence). The CDR3 reads CASRTSGGQETQYF. CDR3 nucleotide sequence: TGTGCCAGCAGGACTAGCGGAGGGCAAGAGACCCAGTACTTC.

This chain connects TRBV11-2 to TRBJ1-6, with D uncertain. Looked up from germline, CDR1 is SGHAT and CDR2 is FQNNGV. The CDR3 has 14 amino acids. Between the trimmed V and J ends, which lost 6 bases and 7 bases, there was a span of 13 bases. CDR3 sequence reads: CASSDGRENSPLHF. CDR3 nucleotide sequence: TGTGCCAGCAGTGATGGACGCGAAAATTCACCCCTCCACTTT.

Comment on this clonotype: At one boundary the junction diverges from the germline segment, which might be a read error. V usage is TRBV10-3 and J usage is TRBJ1-2; a possible D gene is TRBD1 (5 bases). This CDR3 is built from 11 residues. Germline V lookup: CDR1 ENHRY, CDR2 SYGVKD. The CDR3 loop is CASSLTDGNTF. The CDR3 coding sequence is TGTGCCAGCAGTTTGACAGATGGAAACACCTTC.

The rearrangement links TRBV9 to TRBJ2-1; 7 bases line up with TRBD2. This CDR3 spans 15 amino acids. CDR1 and CDR2 (germline): SGDLS, YYNGEE. The J segment lost 8 bases and the V segment lost 0 bases, leaving 8 bases of the junction unmatched. The CDR3 protein is CASSVGAGWPDEQFF. Here the CDR3 DNA reads TGTGCCAGCAGCGTAGGAGCGGGGTGGCCCGATGAGCAGTTCTTC.

The chain carries TRBV2 and TRBJ2-2, with a weak D call TRBD2 (5 bases). V was pared by 3 bases and J by 6 bases, with 5 bases between. This CDR3 spans 12 amino acids. Germline CDR1 reads SNHLY; CDR2 reads FYNNEI. The CDR3 protein is CASSEGAGELFF. The CDR3 nucleotides read TGTGCCAGCAGTGAGGGAGCCGGGGAGCTGTTTTTT.

On this clonotype: A much more abundant neighbour one base away suggests this may be a read error. The rearrangement joins TRBV5-6 to TRBJ2-1; TRBD2 matches 10 bases. The germline CDR1 and CDR2 sequences are SGHDT and YYEEEE. The CDR3 runs to 16 residues. The CDR3 coding sequence is TGTGCCAGCAGCTTGGAGTCTAGCGGGGGCTACAATGGGCAGTTCTTC. Its translation: CASSLESSGGYNGQFF.

The V and J genes are TRBV25-1 and TRBJ1-4; no clear D gene. The CDR3 is 12 residues long. The V end lost 4 bases, the J end lost 6 bases, and 6 bases lay between the germline ends. Germline CDR1 is MGHDK and CDR2 is SYGVNS. CDR3 in DNA: TGTGCCAGCAGTGCTAGAGATGAAAAACTGTTTTTT. Translated, it gives CASSARDEKLFF.

This clonotype was found many times. The gene calls are TRBV7-6 and TRBJ2-2, with 10 bases fitting TRBD2. V lost 5 bases, J lost 5 bases, and 8 bases stayed unmatched. This CDR3 region has 16 residues. The germline V gene has CDR1 SGHVS and CDR2 FNYEAQ. The CDR3 reads CASSPASGSRTGELFF. CDR3 coding DNA: TGTGCCAGCAGCCCAGCTAGCGGGAGTAGGACCGGGGAGCTGTTTTTT.

This clonotype was seen a handful of times. V is TRBV7-9 and J is TRBJ2-7, with D unresolved. This CDR3 spans 12 amino acids. Trimming cost V 3 bases and J 6 bases, with 9 bases left between them. Germline CDR1 is SEHNR and CDR2 is FQNEAQ (reference sequence). The CDR3 region is CASSLDPGEQYF. DNA of the CDR3: TGTGCCAGCAGCTTGGACCCGGGCGAGCAGTACTTC. The full variable domain, completed using reference TRBV7-9 and TRBJ2-7, is DTGVSQNPRHKITKRGQNVTFRCDPISEHNRLYWYRQTLGQGPEFLTYFQNEAQLEKSRLLSDRFSAERPKGSFSTLEIQRTEQGDSAMYLCASSLDPGEQYFGPGTRLTVT.

Ten or more counts support this clonotype. V usage is TRBV6-4 and J usage is TRBJ1-3, with D hard to call. Germline CDR1 MRHNA, CDR2 SNTAGT. V was clipped by 6 bases and J by 3 bases, with 18 bases between them. The length of the CDR3 is 16 residues. CDR3 coding DNA: TGTGCCAGCAGCACTCTGCCCCCCTCCAGTGGAAACACCATATATTTT. The encoded protein is CASSTLPPSSGNTIYF.

This clonotype was seen at least ten times. V is TRBV27 and J is TRBJ1-1; D remains unclear. V was shortened by 5 bases and J by 6 bases, with 19 bases between the two germline ends. This CDR3 contains 15 residues. From germline, CDR1 is MNHEY and CDR2 SMNVEV (reference sequence). DNA for the CDR3: TGTGCCAGCAGTCGCCGCCCCACGGGATTCGCTGAAGCTTTCTTT. Encoded protein: CASSRRPTGFAEAFF.

V is TRBV2 and J is TRBJ1-5, with D perhaps being TRBD1 or TRBD2 (5 bases each). The DNA end lines up better with TRBJ2-3; the J call may be wrong. This CDR3 has 13 amino acids. Germline CDR1 reads SNHLY; CDR2 reads FYNNEI. Here the CDR3 DNA reads TGTGCCAGCAGTGAGGGACCTACAGATACGCAGTATTTT. It is translated as CASSEGPTDTQYF.

V is TRBV10-3 and J is TRBJ1-1; D uncertain. From germline, CDR1 is ENHRY and CDR2 SYGVKD. Trimming left V 1 base short and J 7 bases short, with 7 bases between. CDR3 length: 12 amino acids. The chain's CDR3 is CAISEFVNEAFF. CDR3 nucleotide sequence: TGTGCCATCAGTGAGTTCGTTAATGAAGCTTTCTTT.

The chain uses TRBV6-6 and TRBJ1-6, with TRBD1 matching over 8 bases. V dropped 6 bases and J dropped 5; count of bases not matched to a gene: 18. Germline V gene sequence: CDR1 MNHNY, CDR2 SVGAGI (reference sequence). The CDR3 is 19 residues long. The CDR3 region has the DNA TGTGCCAGCAGCCACTACTTTATATCAGGGGGCTCAGATAATTCACCCCTCCACTTT. Translation: CASSHYFISGGSDNSPLHF.

Concerning this clonotype: One junction end does not reproduce the germline sequence, and a read error may be involved. V gene TRBV15 combines with J gene TRBJ2-5; D perhaps matches TRBD2 (6 bases). The CDR3 has 13 amino acids. Germline CDR1 is LNHNV and CDR2 is YYDKDF (reference sequence). CDR3 sequence: CATRRGGWETQYF. CDR3 nucleotides: TGTGCCACCAGAAGAGGAGGGTGGGAGACCCAGTACTTC.

This clonotype appeared many times. This chain connects TRBV12-3 or TRBV12-4 to TRBJ2-1; 12 bases align to TRBD2. The CDR3 sequence is 15 residues long. V was pared by 6 bases and J by 9 bases, with 9 bases of the junction left unmatched. This CDR3 reads CASSAASGGASEQFF. The CDR3, as DNA: TGTGCCAGCAGCGCCGCTAGCGGGGGGGCGAGTGAGCAGTTCTTC.

This clonotype came up many times. V and J are TRBV19 and TRBJ2-7; the D gene is possibly TRBD1 (6 bases). Per germline, CDR1 LNHDA and CDR2 SQIVND (reference sequence). The ends were cut back, 3 bases at V and 2 bases at J, with 11 bases in the middle. The CDR3 is 14 amino acids. CDR3 sequence (DNA): TGTGCCAGTAGTATCACGACAGGTCCCTACGAGCAGTACTTC. Its protein is CASSITTGPYEQYF. Filled out from reference TRBV19 and TRBJ2-7, the complete variable domain reads DGGITQSPKYLFRKEGQNVTLSCEQNLNHDAMYWYRQDPGQGLRLIYYSQIVNDFQKGDIAEGYSVSREKKESFPLTVTSAQKNPTAFYLCASSITTGPYEQYFGPGTRLTVT.

This chain connects TRBV19 to TRBJ1-5; 9 positions match TRBD1. Per germline, CDR1 LNHDA and CDR2 SQIVND (reference sequence). J was trimmed by 6 bases and V by 4 bases; bases with no gene match: 7. This CDR3 is 15 amino acids long. The CDR3 nucleotides read TGTGCCAGTAGTACCGGGGACAGGGCGGGTCAGCCCCAGCATTTT. Its protein product is CASSTGDRAGQPQHF.

This clonotype was seen repeatedly, ten times or more. The V gene is TRBV24-1, the J gene TRBJ1-4; the D is unclear. Germline values: CDR1 KGHDR, CDR2 SFDVKD. The V and J ends lost 4 bases and 4 bases respectively, with 6 bases between them. This CDR3 has 13 residues. CDR3 nucleotide sequence: TGTGCCACCAGTGAACCGGGTAATGAAAAACTGTTTTTT. It codes for CATSEPGNEKLFF.

The chain combines TRBV15 with TRBJ1-4; TRBD1 is a possible D gene (6 bases). This CDR3 comprises 15 residues. Trimming left V 3 bases short and J 5 bases short, with 13 bases between. Germline loops: CDR1 LNHNV, CDR2 YYDKDF (reference sequence). This chain's CDR3 is CATSRSWTANEKLFF. CDR3 bases: TGTGCCACCAGCAGGTCCTGGACAGCCAATGAAAAACTGTTTTTT.